This T cell receptor beta chain emerged from a study of blood T cell repertoires in COVID-19. The wider study: Sites in the United States, Italy and Spain provided acute and convalescent COVID-19 samples. The analysed material was cDNA or gDNA that came from T cells, B-cell-depleted T cells, or PBMCs.

Original processing notes: Reference gene primer amplification gave estimated nucleated cell counts. Generated by immunoSEQ multiplex PCR, the TCRdb table keeps only in-frame clones and is missing some. That table is the source of V, J and clone size, and D and trimming were worked out from the DNA. The table shows about 250,000 clones, with around 86% occurring only once. The germline CDR1 and CDR2 sequences are MRHNA and SNTAGT. The CDR3 loop spans 15 amino acids. J was trimmed by 1 base and V by 6 bases; bases with no gene match: 6. V and J are TRBV6-4 and TRBJ2-3; TRBD2 aligns across 8 bases. Sequencing was done on a sample of peripheral blood. The TCR was taken from a woman aged 40-49 years who had recovered from COVID-19. The CDR3 nucleotides are TGTGCCAGCAGCAGAGCGGGAGTCGGCACAGATACGCAGTATTTT. This gives the protein CASSRAGVGTDTQYF.